The 14 T cell receptor beta chains below come from one sample, sequenced in a study of blood T cells in healthy people across ages. For the second PCR, which ran for roughly 6 to 12 cycles, a sample-barcoded 5' primer and a J-beta primer mix were used. A single record per CDR3 protein comes from TCRdb applying MiXCR to the 5' RACE reads. The repertoire holds under 2 million distinct CDR3 sequences, with around 35% as singletons. Sequencing was carried out using blood. Receptors originate from a woman aged 25 to 45 in good health.

This clonotype was observed a handful of times. V is TRBV7-3 and J is TRBJ2-3; the D call may be TRBD1 or TRBD2 (6 bases each). Germline V gene sequence: CDR1 SGHTA, CDR2 FQGTGA. The CDR3 sequence is 15 residues long. The ends were cut back, 3 bases at V and 1 base at J, with 11 bases in the middle. The CDR3 DNA reads as TGTGCCAGCAGCTTGAGGGGGGAACGCACAGATACGCAGTATTTT. Protein product: CASSLRGERTDTQYF.

There are a few counts of this clonotype. V is TRBV15 and J is TRBJ2-1, with TRBD2 identical over 10 bases. The CDR3 is 15 residues long. Losses at the gene ends were 0 bases for V and 7 bases for J; bases not matched to a gene: 3. Germline loops: CDR1 LNHNV, CDR2 YYDKDF (reference sequence). The CDR3 nucleotides read TGTGCCACCAGCAGAGATCTAGCGGGAGTGAATGAGCAGTTCTTC. Translated, it gives CATSRDLAGVNEQFF.

This clonotype came up many times. J is TRBJ2-7 and V is TRBV29-1; no reliable D call. The CDR3 covers 12 residues. The germline V and J ends were trimmed by 4 bases and 0 bases, with 7 bases remaining between them. Germline V lookup: CDR1 SQVTM, CDR2 ANQGSEA. DNA for the CDR3: TGCAGCGTTGGAGCCAACTCCTACGAGCAGTACTTC. Amino acid sequence: CSVGANSYEQYF.

The rearrangement uses TRBV5-4 and TRBJ2-5; possibly TRBD1 for D (6 bases). The germline V gene encodes CDR1 SGHNT and CDR2 YYREEE (reference sequence). The CDR3 has 14 amino acids. Trimming took 5 bases from V and 4 from J, leaving 15 bases between them. The CDR3 is CASSYKTGPETQYF. As DNA, the CDR3 is TGTGCCAGCAGTTATAAGACAGGCCCAGAGACCCAGTACTTC.

The J gene is TRBJ2-4, the V gene TRBV18; no definite D call. The J call is doubtful: the DNA matches TRBJ2-7 better. The CDR3 runs to 15 residues. The germline V gene has CDR1 KGHSH and CDR2 LQKENI. In DNA form, the CDR3 reads TGTGCCAGCTCACCACCGGGGAAAAGTAGAGGCGAGCAGTACTTC. Amino acid sequence: CASSPPGKSRGEQYF.

This clonotype has at least ten counts. V and J are TRBV29-1 and TRBJ2-7; 11 nucleotides agree with TRBD2. The V and J ends lost 6 bases and 5 bases, in that order; junction bases with no gene match: 6. The CDR3 is made up of 13 amino acids. Per the germline V gene, CDR1 is SQVTM and CDR2 is ANQGSEA. In nucleotides, the CDR3 is TGCAGCGTGCGACTAGCGGGATCGAACGAGCAGTACTTC. As protein: CSVRLAGSNEQYF.

V and J are TRBV28 and TRBJ1-1; TRBD1 might be the D (6 bases). This CDR3 contains 13 residues. The ends were cut back, 8 bases at V and 2 bases at J, with 12 bases in the middle. Germline CDR1 MDHEN, CDR2 SYDVKM. The chain's CDR3 is CASSGGHNTEAFF. For the CDR3, the DNA is TGTGCCAGCTCGGGGGGACACAACACTGAAGCTTTCTTT.

This clonotype appeared a few times. The V gene is TRBV5-1, the J gene TRBJ2-7, with D perhaps matching TRBD1 (7 bases). Germline V gene data show CDR1 as SGHRS and CDR2 as YFSETQ. Trimming took 2 bases from V and 1 from J, leaving 13 bases between them. The CDR3 is made up of 15 amino acids. The CDR3 region is CASSFRAGGSYEQYF. The DNA for the CDR3 is TGCGCCAGCAGCTTTAGGGCAGGGGGGTCCTACGAGCAGTACTTC.

This clonotype was found once. The rearrangement uses TRBV5-1 and TRBJ2-1; 8 positions match TRBD2. CDR1 is SGHRS, CDR2 YFSETQ, per germline. After removal of 4 bases from V and 2 bases from J, the junction contained 8 bases not matched to a gene. The length of the CDR3 is 16 residues. CDR3 sequence: CASSGQTSEAYNEQFF. The CDR3 DNA reads as TGCGCCAGCAGCGGCCAGACTAGCGAGGCCTACAATGAGCAGTTCTTC.

CDR3 nucleotide sequence: TGTGCCAGCAGCCCACAGGGGGCCGCTGATCTTAATGGCTACACCTTC. This encodes CASSPQGAADLNGYTF. This chain joins TRBV7-6 and TRBJ1-2; 9 positions agree with TRBD1. Germline lookup yields CDR1 SGHVS and CDR2 FNYEAQ. The V segment lost 5 bases and the J segment 6 bases; nucleotides outside the gene matches: 13. There are 16 residues in the CDR3.

This clonotype has more than one count but fewer than ten. This chain joins TRBV7-9 and TRBJ1-2; possible D gene TRBD1, 5 bases. Germline V CDR1 and CDR2: SEHNR, FQNEAQ (reference sequence). This CDR3 has 13 amino acids. Trimming took 5 bases from V and 6 from J, leaving 13 bases between them. For the CDR3, the DNA is TGTGCCAGCAGCAAGGGACTGGTAGATGGCTACACCTTC. Its protein product is CASSKGLVDGYTF.

About this clonotype: This clone may be a read error of a much larger clone one base away. The rearrangement links TRBV27 to TRBJ2-7, with D perhaps TRBD1 or TRBD2 (5 bases each). Germline V lookup: CDR1 MNHEY, CDR2 SMNVEV (reference sequence). The CDR3 contains 13 residues. V was cut by 6 bases and J by 5 bases, with 14 bases left in between. The CDR3 loop reads CASRPGTVHEQYF. CDR3 sequence (DNA): TGTGCCAGCAGGCCCGGGACGGTCCACGAGCAGTACTTC.

This clonotype occurred a few times. One end of the junction does not line up with germline, which may come from a read error. The chain recombines TRBV9 with TRBJ2-3; the D gene is possibly TRBD2 (7 bases). There are 14 residues in the CDR3. The germline V gene encodes CDR1 SGDLS and CDR2 YYNGEE. CDR3 nucleotide sequence: TGTGCCAGCACAGAGGGGGGGGCCACAGATACGCGGTATTTT. Its translation: CASTEGGATDTRYF.

Ten or more counts support this clonotype. The chain employs TRBV29-1 and TRBJ2-1; 11 bases align to TRBD2. There are 12 residues in the CDR3. The germline V gene encodes CDR1 SQVTM and CDR2 ANQGSEA. Unmatched junction bases numbered 6, after V lost 7 bases and J lost 10 bases. CDR3 DNA: TGCAGCGCCGCTAGCGGGGGGACCGAGCAGTTCTTC. It is translated as CSAASGGTEQFF.